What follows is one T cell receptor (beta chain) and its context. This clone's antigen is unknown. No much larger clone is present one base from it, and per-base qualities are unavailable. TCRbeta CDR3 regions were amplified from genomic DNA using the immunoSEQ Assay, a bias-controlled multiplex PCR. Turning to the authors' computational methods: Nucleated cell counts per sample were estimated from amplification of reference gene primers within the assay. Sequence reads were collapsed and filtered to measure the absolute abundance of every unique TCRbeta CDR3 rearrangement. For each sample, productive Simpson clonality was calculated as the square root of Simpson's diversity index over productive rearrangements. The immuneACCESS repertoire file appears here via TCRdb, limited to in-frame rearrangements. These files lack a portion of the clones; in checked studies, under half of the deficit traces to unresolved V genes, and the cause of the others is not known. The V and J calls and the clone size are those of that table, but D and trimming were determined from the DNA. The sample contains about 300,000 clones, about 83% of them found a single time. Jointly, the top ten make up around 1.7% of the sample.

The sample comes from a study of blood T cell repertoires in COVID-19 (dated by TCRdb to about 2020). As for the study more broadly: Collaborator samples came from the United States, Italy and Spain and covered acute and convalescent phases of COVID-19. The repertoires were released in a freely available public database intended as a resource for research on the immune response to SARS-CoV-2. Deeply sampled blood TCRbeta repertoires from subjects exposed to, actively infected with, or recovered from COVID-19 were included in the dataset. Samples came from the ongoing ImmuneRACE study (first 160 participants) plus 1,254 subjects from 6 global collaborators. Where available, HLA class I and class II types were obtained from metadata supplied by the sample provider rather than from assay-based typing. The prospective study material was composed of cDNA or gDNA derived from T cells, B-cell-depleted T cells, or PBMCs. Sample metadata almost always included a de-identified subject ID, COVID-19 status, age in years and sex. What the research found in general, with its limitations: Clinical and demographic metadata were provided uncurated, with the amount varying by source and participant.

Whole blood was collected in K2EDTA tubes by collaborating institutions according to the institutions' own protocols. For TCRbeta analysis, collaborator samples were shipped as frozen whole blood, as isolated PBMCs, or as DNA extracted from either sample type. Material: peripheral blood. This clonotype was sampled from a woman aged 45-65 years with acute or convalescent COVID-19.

The DNA sequence follows: TGTGCCAGCAGCCGGGGGGCAGTCGCTAGCGATACGCAGTATTTT. Its protein is CASSRGAVASDTQYF. The chain is made from TRBV7-2 and TRBJ2-3; the D gene is perhaps TRBD2, from 7 matching bases. V drops 5 bases and J drops 6 bases, leaving 18 bases in between. The germline V gene provides CDR1 SGHTA and CDR2 FQGNSA. From the cysteine up to the phenylalanine, the CDR3 has a length of 15 residues. Only the CDR3 portion is preserved as DNA: 45 bases, with reading frame beginning at the first base. Reference TRBV7-2 and TRBJ2-3 proteins supply the regions before and after the CDR3; the full variable domain is: GAGVSQSPSNKVTEKGKDVELRCDPISGHTALYWYRQSLGQGLEFLIYFQGNSAPDKSGLPSDRFSAERTGGSVSTLTIQRTQQEDSAVYLCASSRGAVASDTQYFGPGTRLTVL.